These 9 T cell receptor beta chains were sequenced from one sample in a study of cytomegalovirus exposure and HLA in healthy donors. Primers: 60 Vbeta forward and 13 Jbeta reverse. Some clones are missing from TCRdb's copy, which holds only in-frame ones; the method was immunoSEQ multiplex PCR. The table includes around 130,000 clones, roughly 84% detected once. The specimen was PBMCs. These receptors were taken from a man between 50 and 59 years old in good health and CMV-seronegative.

V usage is TRBV15 and J usage is TRBJ2-7; TRBD1 agrees at 7 bases. The germline V gene has CDR1 LNHNV and CDR2 YYDKDF (reference sequence). The J segment lost 0 bases and the V segment lost 2 bases, leaving 7 bases of the junction unmatched. The length of the CDR3 is 16 residues. CDR3 loop: CATSRKGTETSYEQYF. The CDR3 coding sequence is TGTGCCACCAGCAGAAAAGGGACAGAAACCTCCTACGAGCAGTACTTC. Full variable domain (missing parts from reference TRBV15 and TRBJ2-7): DAMVIQNPRYQVTQFGKPVTLSCSQTLNHNVMYWYQQKSSQAPKLLFHYYDKDFNNEADTPDNFQSRRPNTSFCFLDIRSPGLGDTAMYLCATSRKGTETSYEQYFGPGTRLTVT.

The chain is built from TRBV14 and TRBJ2-2; no clear D. The CDR3 is 16 residues long. The germline V and J ends were trimmed by 5 bases and 3 bases, with 16 bases remaining between them. Germline CDR1 and CDR2: SGHDN and FVKESK. In DNA form, the CDR3 reads TGTGCCAGCAGCGACTTGTATTTGACCGACACCGGGGAGCTGTTTTTT. It yields the protein CASSDLYLTDTGELFF.

The gene calls are TRBV27 and TRBJ1-1, with 7 bases identical to TRBD1. From germline, CDR1 is MNHEY and CDR2 SMNVEV (reference sequence). The CDR3 is 16 residues long. Trimming removed 5 bases from V and 5 bases from J; junction bases left unmatched: 14. CDR3 amino acids: CASSPNNRAGGTEAFF. CDR3 in DNA: TGTGCCAGCAGTCCAAATAACAGGGCAGGGGGTACTGAAGCTTTCTTT.

The chain carries TRBV4-2 and TRBJ1-5; D is perhaps TRBD1 (6 bases). Trimming left V 0 bases short and J 6 bases short, with 12 bases between. The CDR3 length is 15 residues. Germline CDR1 LGHNA, CDR2 YNFKEQ. DNA of the CDR3: TGTGCCAGCAGCCAAGAAGGGGGGGCCGTTCAGCCCCAGCATTTT. This encodes CASSQEGGAVQPQHF.

The chain recombines TRBV7-9 with TRBJ1-2; the match to TRBD1 covers 8 bases. With 5 bases clipped from V and 8 bases from J, the junction kept 16 bases outside the gene matches. Germline loops: CDR1 SEHNR, CDR2 FQNEAQ (reference sequence). There are 16 residues in the CDR3. The CDR3 loop is CASSPDLGQGAEGYTF. The CDR3 coding sequence is TGTGCCAGCAGCCCGGACTTAGGGCAGGGGGCGGAGGGCTACACCTTC.

This chain uses TRBV7-3 with TRBJ2-1; TRBD2 agrees at 8 bases. After removal of 2 bases from V and 3 bases from J, the junction contained 3 bases not matched to a gene. The CDR3 totals 15 residues. CDR1 and CDR2 from the germline V gene are SGHTA and FQGTGA. The CDR3 sequence is CASSLRGGDYNEQFF. CDR3 nucleotides: TGTGCCAGCAGCTTACGGGGGGGGGACTACAATGAGCAGTTCTTC.

The V call is TRBV5-5, the J call TRBJ1-2, with a weak D call TRBD1 (5 bases). Germline V gives CDR1 SGHKS, CDR2 YYEKEE (reference sequence). The CDR3 runs 14 residues. Trimming removed 3 bases from V and 4 bases from J, with 13 bases in between. CDR3 nucleotides: TGTGCCAGCAGCTACGACAGTGCCTCCTATGGCTACACCTTC. It yields the protein CASSYDSASYGYTF. The variable domain in full, with the rest retrieved from reference TRBV5-5 and TRBJ1-2, is DAGVTQSPTHLIKTRGQQVTLRCSPISGHKSVSWYQQVLGQGPQFIFQYYEKEERGRGNFPDRFSARQFPNYSSELNVNALLLGDSALYLCASSYDSASYGYTFGSGTRLTVV.

The chain carries TRBV5-1 and TRBJ2-3; 7 bases fit TRBD1. V lost 2 bases, J lost 2 bases, and 2 bases stayed unmatched. CDR1 is SGHRS, CDR2 YFSETQ, per germline. The length of the CDR3 is 14 residues. The CDR3 region has the DNA TGCGCCAGCAGCTTCGGACAGGACACAGATACGCAGTATTTT. Translation gives CASSFGQDTDTQYF.

The J gene is TRBJ2-7, the V gene TRBV4-3, with D unclear. This CDR3 comprises 15 residues. V was trimmed by 1 base and J by 1 base, leaving 11 bases between them. Germline V gene sequence: CDR1 LGHNA, CDR2 YSLEER. The CDR3 nucleotides are TGCGCCAGCAGCCAAGTTGGGCAGGTGTCCTACGAGCAGTACTTC. Amino acids: CASSQVGQVSYEQYF.